The 8 T cell receptor beta chains below come from one sample, sequenced in a study of T cells in Graves' hyperthyroidism and ophthalmopathy. TCR beta CDR3 region amplification was performed from RNA transcripts. RT-PCR in the first round (using the HTBI primer set) targeted the TCR CDR3. TCRdb re-called the multiplex PCR reads with MiXCR, one entry per CDR3 protein. The sample lists roughly 500,000 distinct CDR3 sequences; roughly 50% were seen once. Sequencing was carried out using peripheral blood or thyroid tissue (not recorded which). These receptors all come from an adult woman with Graves' disease, either hyperthyroidism or ophthalmopathy (not recorded which).

The table lists this clonotype with many counts. This sequence joins TRBV2 and TRBJ2-2; TRBD1 matches 9 bases. Germline V gene lookup returns CDR1 SNHLY and CDR2 FYNNEI. V shed 2 bases, J shed 1 base, and the junction held 8 bases outside the gene matches. The CDR3 sequence is 18 residues long. The CDR3 DNA reads TGTGCCAGCAGTGAAAAAGACTACAGGGGGCAGAACACCGGGGAGCTGTTTTTT. This gives the protein CASSEKDYRGQNTGELFF.

This clonotype appeared a few times. The chain employs TRBV25-1 and TRBJ1-1; maybe TRBD1 (6 bases). Germline V gene data show CDR1 as MGHDK and CDR2 as SYGVNS. Trimming removed 0 bases from V and 1 base from J, with 15 bases in between. This CDR3 region has 17 residues. The CDR3 protein is CASSEYGRGLGNTEAFF. The CDR3 DNA reads as TGTGCCAGCAGTGAATACGGCAGGGGTTTAGGGAACACTGAAGCTTTCTTT.

This chain joins TRBV20-1 and TRBJ2-5, with 8 bases lining up with TRBD2. The V and J ends lost 4 bases and 0 bases, in that order; junction bases with no gene match: 7. The CDR3 is 15 amino acids. Germline values: CDR1 DFQATT, CDR2 SNEGSKA (reference sequence). The chain's CDR3 is CSATFDSGDQETQYF. Written as DNA, the CDR3 is TGCAGTGCTACCTTTGATAGCGGGGACCAAGAGACCCAGTACTTC.

This clonotype has ten or more counts. This sequence joins TRBV7-9 and TRBJ2-7; D gene unclear. In germline, CDR1 is SEHNR, CDR2 FQNEAQ (reference sequence). The CDR3 consists of 14 residues. V gave up 5 bases and J gave up 4 bases, with 15 bases separating them. For the CDR3, the DNA is TGTGCCAGCAGCCCAGACCGGGCGCGATACGAGCAGTACTTC. Amino acids: CASSPDRARYEQYF.

This clonotype was observed at least ten times. The chain uses TRBV11-2 and TRBJ2-7; no firm D call. Germline V gene lookup returns CDR1 SGHAT and CDR2 FQNNGV. V lost 1 base and J lost 0, with 10 bases in between. The CDR3 covers 15 residues. The CDR3 nucleotides read TGTGCCAGCAGCTTAGGCGGCGGCGGCTCCTACGAGCAGTACTTC. Protein sequence: CASSLGGGGSYEQYF.

The rearrangement uses TRBV29-1 and TRBJ2-7; 7 nucleotides agree with TRBD2. Germline values: CDR1 SQVTM, CDR2 ANQGSEA. The CDR3 contains 13 residues. J was trimmed by 3 bases and V by 4 bases; bases with no gene match: 6. This chain's CDR3 is CSVALAEGYEQYF. The DNA for the CDR3 is TGCAGCGTTGCGCTAGCGGAGGGCTACGAGCAGTACTTC.

The chain joins TRBV12-5 to TRBJ1-1; D gene ambiguous. CDR3 length: 13 residues. Trimming left V 7 bases short and J 1 base short, with 10 bases between. Germline V gives CDR1 LGHNT, CDR2 FRNRAP. The CDR3 DNA reads TGTGCTAGTGTTGCGGGAGAGAACACTGAAGCTTTCTTT. Translating it yields CASVAGENTEAFF.

This clonotype has a count of ten or more. The gene calls are TRBV5-4 and TRBJ2-5; 11 nucleotides line up with TRBD2. CDR3 length: 16 residues. Germline CDR1 is SGHNT and CDR2 is YYREEE (reference sequence). The trim removed 4 bases at V and 4 bases at J, leaving 9 bases unmatched. This chain's CDR3 is CASSLAGGTRGETQYF. In nucleotides, the CDR3 is TGTGCCAGCAGCCTAGCGGGAGGCACCAGGGGAGAGACCCAGTACTTC.